This is a list of T cell receptor beta chains from one sample in a study of immune cell composition in non-small cell lung cancer. Data came from immunoSEQ multiplex PCR; TCRdb stores just in-frame clones and leaves some out. The sample has about 8,700 clones, 67% seen once; the top ten hold 23%. The sequencing input was non-adjacent lung tissue. Receptors originate from a human donor with non-small cell lung cancer. The CDR3 runs from the conserved cysteine through the conserved F or W. A D gene is named only where the DNA matches it firmly. Some rows mark clone size as missing; the rest say once, few, many or name a class of expanded clone.

cdr3_aa: CASSEVRGFNTEAFF
cdr3_nt: TGTGCCAGCAGTGAAGTGCGGGGATTCAACACTGAAGCTTTCTTT
clone_size: NA
v_call: TRBV25-1
j_call: TRBJ1-1
d_call: NA

cdr3_aa: CASSMGGNSEAFF
cdr3_nt: TGTGCCAGTAGTATGGGGGGGAACAGTGAAGCTTTCTTT
clone_size: few
v_call: TRBV19
j_call: TRBJ1-1
d_call: NA

cdr3_aa: CASSDKDSSSGANVLTF
cdr3_nt: TGTGCCAGCAGTGATAAGGACAGCTCCTCTGGGGCCAACGTCCTGACTTTC
clone_size: NA
v_call: TRBV6-1
j_call: TRBJ2-6
d_call: NA

cdr3_aa: CASSLYRDEQFF
cdr3_nt: TGTGCCAGCAGCTTATACAGGGATGAGCAGTTCTTC
clone_size: NA
v_call: TRBV11-2
j_call: TRBJ2-1
d_call: NA

cdr3_aa: CASSFSPGLAGGTQYF
cdr3_nt: TGTGCCAGCAGCTTCAGCCCGGGACTAGCGGGGGGTACGCAGTATTTT
clone_size: NA
v_call: TRBV7-6
j_call: TRBJ2-3
d_call: TRBD2

cdr3_aa: CASSFRINQPQHF
cdr3_nt: TGCGCCAGCAGCTTCCGTATCAATCAGCCCCAGCATTTT
clone_size: few
v_call: TRBV4-1
j_call: TRBJ1-5
d_call: NA

cdr3_aa: CASSHLAQGARTEAFF
cdr3_nt: TGCGCCAGCAGCCATTTAGCCCAGGGGGCGCGAACTGAAGCTTTCTTT
clone_size: NA
v_call: TRBV4-1
j_call: TRBJ1-1
d_call: TRBD1

cdr3_aa: CASTASGGSTDTQYF
cdr3_nt: TGTGCCAGCACGGCTAGCGGGGGGAGCACAGATACGCAGTATTTT
clone_size: NA
v_call: TRBV6-4
j_call: TRBJ2-3
d_call: TRBD2

cdr3_aa: CASSLTEYNEQFF
cdr3_nt: TGTGCCAGCAGTTTGACAGAGTACAATGAGCAGTTCTTC
clone_size: NA
v_call: TRBV6-1
j_call: TRBJ2-1
d_call: NA

cdr3_aa: CASSYSWTGGNSPLHF
cdr3_nt: TGTGCCAGCAGTTACTCATGGACAGGGGGCAATTCACCCCTCCACTTT
clone_size: NA
v_call: TRBV6-5
j_call: TRBJ1-6
d_call: TRBD1

cdr3_aa: CASSPPGQGRYEQYF
cdr3_nt: TGTGCCAGCTCACCACCGGGACAGGGAAGATACGAGCAGTACTTC
clone_size: NA
v_call: TRBV18
j_call: TRBJ2-7
d_call: TRBD1

cdr3_aa: CASSEGIGRGQSGNTIYF
cdr3_nt: TGTGCCAGCAGTGAAGGGATAGGCAGGGGTCAATCTGGAAACACCATATATTTT
clone_size: medium-sized
v_call: TRBV6-1
j_call: TRBJ1-3
d_call: NA

cdr3_aa: CASSRTGDAAGYTF
cdr3_nt: TGCGCCAGCAGCCGAACAGGGGATGCTGCTGGCTACACCTTC
clone_size: NA
v_call: TRBV4-1
j_call: TRBJ1-2
d_call: TRBD1

cdr3_aa: CASSLASEEEKLFF
cdr3_nt: TGCGCCAGCAGCTTAGCCTCAGAGGAGGAAAAACTGTTTTTT
clone_size: NA
v_call: TRBV5-1
j_call: TRBJ1-4
d_call: NA

cdr3_aa: CASSSGTGDNEQFF
cdr3_nt: TGTGCCAGCAGCTCCGGGACAGGGGACAATGAGCAGTTCTTC
clone_size: NA
v_call: TRBV7-2
j_call: TRBJ2-1
d_call: TRBD1

cdr3_aa: CASSPSNRGHYNEQFF
cdr3_nt: TGTGCCAGCAGCCCTTCCAACAGGGGTCACTACAATGAGCAGTTCTTC
clone_size: NA
v_call: TRBV9
j_call: TRBJ2-1
d_call: TRBD1

cdr3_aa: CASSLQGYEQYF
cdr3_nt: TGTGCCAGCAGCCTACAGGGCTACGAGCAGTACTTC
clone_size: NA
v_call: TRBV25-1
j_call: TRBJ2-7
d_call: NA

cdr3_aa: CASTEGVGDTEAFF
cdr3_nt: TGTGCCAGCACCGAGGGCGTTGGAGACACTGAAGCTTTCTTT
clone_size: NA
v_call: TRBV6-5
j_call: TRBJ1-1
d_call: NA

cdr3_aa: CASSPGTGVSTEAFF
cdr3_nt: TGTGCCAGCAGTCCCGGGACAGGGGTTTCCACTGAAGCTTTCTTT
clone_size: NA
v_call: TRBV21-1
j_call: TRBJ1-1
d_call: NA